A single TCR beta chain is shown here with its context. This sample was included in a study of blood T cell repertoires in COVID-19. Study-level background: T cells, B-cell-depleted T cells, or PBMCs provided the cDNA or gDNA that served as material.

J was trimmed by 1 base and V by 8 bases; bases with no gene match: 1. In germline, CDR1 is SEHNR, CDR2 FQNEAQ (reference sequence). The CDR3 contains 12 residues. Libraries were prepared by immunoSEQ multiplex PCR; TCRdb keeps only in-frame clonotypes and omits some of them. The sample has hundreds of thousands of clones; around 89% are singletons. V is TRBV7-9 and J is TRBJ1-1, with 7 bases identical to TRBD1. This clonotype originated in a woman in her twenties or thirties with acute or convalescent COVID-19. The sequenced sample was peripheral blood. In nucleotides, the CDR3 is TGTGCCAGCGACAGGGCGAACACTGAAGCTTTCTTT. Translating gives CASDRANTEAFF.